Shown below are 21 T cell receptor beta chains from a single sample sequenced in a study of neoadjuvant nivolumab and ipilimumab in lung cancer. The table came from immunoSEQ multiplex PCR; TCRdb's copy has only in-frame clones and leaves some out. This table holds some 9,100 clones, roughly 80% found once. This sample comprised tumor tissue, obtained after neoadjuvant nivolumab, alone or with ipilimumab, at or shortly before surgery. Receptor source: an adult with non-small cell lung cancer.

This CDR3 is CASSVTGFFEAFF. In DNA form, the CDR3 reads TGTGCCAGCAGTGTGACAGGGTTCTTTGAAGCTTTCTTT. The V and J genes are TRBV6-1 and TRBJ1-1; 7 positions match TRBD1. The J segment lost 7 bases and the V segment lost 4 bases, leaving 6 bases of the junction unmatched. CDR1 is MNHNS and CDR2 is SASEGT in the germline V gene. The length of the CDR3 is 13 residues.

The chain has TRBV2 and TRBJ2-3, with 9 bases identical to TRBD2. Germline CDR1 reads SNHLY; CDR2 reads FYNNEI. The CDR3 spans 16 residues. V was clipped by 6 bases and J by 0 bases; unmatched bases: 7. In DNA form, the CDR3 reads TGTGCCAGCAGACTGTCTAGCGGGACTAGCACAGATACGCAGTATTTT. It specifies CASRLSSGTSTDTQYF.

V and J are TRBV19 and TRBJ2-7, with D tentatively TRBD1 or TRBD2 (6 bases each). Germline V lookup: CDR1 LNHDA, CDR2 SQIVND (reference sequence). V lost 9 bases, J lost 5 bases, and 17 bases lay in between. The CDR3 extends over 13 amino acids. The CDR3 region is CASDGGQSHEQYF. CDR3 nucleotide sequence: TGTGCCAGCGACGGGGGCCAGTCCCACGAGCAGTACTTC. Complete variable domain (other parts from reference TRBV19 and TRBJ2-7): DGGITQSPKYLFRKEGQNVTLSCEQNLNHDAMYWYRQDPGQGLRLIYYSQIVNDFQKGDIAEGYSVSREKKESFPLTVTSAQKNPTAFYLCASDGGQSHEQYFGPGTRLTVT.

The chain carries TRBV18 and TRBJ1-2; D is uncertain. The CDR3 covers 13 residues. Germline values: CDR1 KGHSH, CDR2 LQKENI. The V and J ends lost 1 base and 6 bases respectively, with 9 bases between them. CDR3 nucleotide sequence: TGTGCCAGCTCACCACGGCCAGGTGATGGCTACACCTTC. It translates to CASSPRPGDGYTF.

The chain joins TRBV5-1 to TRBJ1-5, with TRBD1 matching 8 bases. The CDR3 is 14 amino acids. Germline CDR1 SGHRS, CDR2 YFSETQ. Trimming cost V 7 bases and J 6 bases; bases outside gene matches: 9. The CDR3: CASSGTGDPQPQHF. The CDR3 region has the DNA TGCGCCAGCTCCGGGACAGGTGACCCTCAGCCCCAGCATTTT.

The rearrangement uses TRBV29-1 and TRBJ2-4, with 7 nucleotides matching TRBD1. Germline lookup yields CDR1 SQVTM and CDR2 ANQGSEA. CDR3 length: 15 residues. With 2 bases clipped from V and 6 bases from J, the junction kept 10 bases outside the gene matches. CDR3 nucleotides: TGCAGCGTTGAATTGGTGACAGGGTTGATAAACATTCAGTACTTC. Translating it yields CSVELVTGLINIQYF.

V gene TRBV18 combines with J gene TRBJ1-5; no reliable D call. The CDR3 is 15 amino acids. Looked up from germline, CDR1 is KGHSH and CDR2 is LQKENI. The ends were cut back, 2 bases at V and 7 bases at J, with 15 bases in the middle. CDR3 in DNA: TGTGCCAGCTCACCAGCGCCTCACGGGGAACAGCCCCAGCATTTT. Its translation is CASSPAPHGEQPQHF.

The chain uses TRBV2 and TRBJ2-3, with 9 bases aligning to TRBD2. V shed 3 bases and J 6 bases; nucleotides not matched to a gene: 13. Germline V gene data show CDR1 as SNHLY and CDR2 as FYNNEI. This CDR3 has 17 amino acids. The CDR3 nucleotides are TGTGCCAGCAGTGACGTGTCGGTGCGGGAGGGCCCTGATACGCAGTATTTT. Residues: CASSDVSVREGPDTQYF.

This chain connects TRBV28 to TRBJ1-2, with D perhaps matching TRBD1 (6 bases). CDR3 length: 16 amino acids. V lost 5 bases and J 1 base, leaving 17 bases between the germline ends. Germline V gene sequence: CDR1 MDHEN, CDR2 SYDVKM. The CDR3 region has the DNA TGTGCCAGCAGTATACCTACAGGGAGGGTTAACTATGGCTACACCTTC. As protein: CASSIPTGRVNYGYTF.

Here the CDR3 DNA reads TGTGCCAGCAGTGAACATGAGATGACTAGTCAAGAGACCCAGTACTTC. This encodes CASSEHEMTSQETQYF. This chain connects TRBV25-1 to TRBJ2-5; tentatively, D is TRBD2 (6 bases). The V end lost 2 bases, the J end lost 2 bases, and 15 bases lay between the germline ends. Germline loops: CDR1 MGHDK, CDR2 SYGVNS. CDR3 size: 16 residues.

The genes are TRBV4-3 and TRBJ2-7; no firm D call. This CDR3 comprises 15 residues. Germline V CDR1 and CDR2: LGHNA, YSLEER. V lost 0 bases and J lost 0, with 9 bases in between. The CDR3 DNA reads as TGCGCCAGCAGCCAAGATCTTGACGGCTCCTACGAGCAGTACTTC. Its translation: CASSQDLDGSYEQYF.

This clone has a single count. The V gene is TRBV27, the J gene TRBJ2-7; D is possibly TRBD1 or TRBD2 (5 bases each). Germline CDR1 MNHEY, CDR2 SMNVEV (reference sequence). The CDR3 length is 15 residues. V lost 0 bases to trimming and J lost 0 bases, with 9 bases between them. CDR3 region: CASSLSTGLSYEQYF. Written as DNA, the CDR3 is TGTGCCAGCAGTTTATCGACGGGGCTCTCCTACGAGCAGTACTTC.

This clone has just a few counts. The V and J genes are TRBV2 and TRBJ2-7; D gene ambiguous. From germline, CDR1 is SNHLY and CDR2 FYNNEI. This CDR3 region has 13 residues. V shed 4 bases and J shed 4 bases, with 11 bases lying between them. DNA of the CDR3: TGTGCCAGCAGTGGCGTGGGTGGGTACGAGCAGTACTTC. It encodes CASSGVGGYEQYF.

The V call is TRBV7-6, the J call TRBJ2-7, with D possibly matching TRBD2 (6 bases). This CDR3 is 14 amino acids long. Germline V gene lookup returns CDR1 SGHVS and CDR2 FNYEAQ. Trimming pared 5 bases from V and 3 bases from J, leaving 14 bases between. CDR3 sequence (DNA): TGTGCCAGCAGCCCAAGACTAGACAACTACGAGCAGTACTTC. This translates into CASSPRLDNYEQYF.

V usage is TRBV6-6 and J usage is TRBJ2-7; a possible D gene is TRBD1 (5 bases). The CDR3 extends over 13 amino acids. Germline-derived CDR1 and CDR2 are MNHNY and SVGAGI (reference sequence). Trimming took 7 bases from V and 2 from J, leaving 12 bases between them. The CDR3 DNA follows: TGTGCCAGCACTTCGACAGAGACCTACGAGCAGTACTTC. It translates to CASTSTETYEQYF.

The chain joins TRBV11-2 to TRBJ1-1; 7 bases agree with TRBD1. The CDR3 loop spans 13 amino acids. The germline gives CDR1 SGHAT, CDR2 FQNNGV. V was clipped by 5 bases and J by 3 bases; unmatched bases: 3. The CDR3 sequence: CASSHDRDTEAFF. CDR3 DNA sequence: TGTGCCAGCAGCCACGACAGGGACACTGAAGCTTTCTTT.

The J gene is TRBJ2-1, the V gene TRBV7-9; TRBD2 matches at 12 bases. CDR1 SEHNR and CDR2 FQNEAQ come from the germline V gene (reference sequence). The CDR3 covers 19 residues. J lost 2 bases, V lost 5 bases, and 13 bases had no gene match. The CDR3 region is CASSGRDRASGRAYNEQFF. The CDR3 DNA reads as TGTGCCAGCAGCGGAAGGGACAGGGCTAGCGGGAGGGCCTACAATGAGCAGTTCTTC.

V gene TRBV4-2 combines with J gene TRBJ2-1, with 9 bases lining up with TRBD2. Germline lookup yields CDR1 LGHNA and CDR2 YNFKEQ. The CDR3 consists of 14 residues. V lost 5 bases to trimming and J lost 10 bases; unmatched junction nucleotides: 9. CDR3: CASSAGREGHEQFF. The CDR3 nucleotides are TGTGCCAGCAGCGCAGGGCGGGAGGGCCACGAGCAGTTCTTC.

The CDR3 region has the DNA TGTGCCAGCAGTAAGAGAGCCGGGGAGCTGTTTTTT. This translates into CASSKRAGELFF. J is TRBJ2-2 and V is TRBV6-5; D unresolved. The CDR3 length is 12 residues. The germline gives CDR1 MNHEY, CDR2 SVGAGI. Trimming took off 5 bases at V and 6 bases at J, with 7 bases between the two ends.

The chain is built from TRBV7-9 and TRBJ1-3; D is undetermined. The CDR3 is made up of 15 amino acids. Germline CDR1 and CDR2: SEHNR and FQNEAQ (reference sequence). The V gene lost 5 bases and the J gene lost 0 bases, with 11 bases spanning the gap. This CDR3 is CASSPLPVSGNTIYF. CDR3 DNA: TGTGCCAGCAGCCCCCTCCCGGTCTCTGGAAACACCATATATTTT.

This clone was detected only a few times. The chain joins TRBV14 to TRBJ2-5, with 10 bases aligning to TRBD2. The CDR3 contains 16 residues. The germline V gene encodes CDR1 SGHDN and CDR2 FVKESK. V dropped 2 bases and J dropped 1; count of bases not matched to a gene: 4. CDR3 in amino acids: CASSQLAGGLQETQYF. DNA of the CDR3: TGTGCCAGCAGCCAATTAGCGGGAGGCCTCCAAGAGACCCAGTACTTC.